This TCR beta chain was captured by sequencing in a study of blood T cell repertoires in COVID-19. Background on the study: The United States, Italy and Spain provided the acute and convalescent COVID-19 samples.

Original analysis: Nucleated cell number was recorded as an estimate derived from reference gene primer amplification. TCRdb's table, derived via immunoSEQ multiplex PCR, lists solely in-frame clones and lacks some. That table is the source of V, J and clone size, and D and trimming were worked out from the DNA. The data hold tens of thousands of clones, with 65% to 90% observed a single time. After removal of 6 bases from V and 0 bases from J, the junction contained 4 bases not matched to a gene. Looked up from germline, CDR1 is ENHRY and CDR2 is SYGVKD. This CDR3 has 16 residues. The V and J genes are TRBV10-3 and TRBJ2-6; TRBD2 agrees at 8 bases. The sequenced material came from peripheral blood. The receptor was derived from a woman aged 55-75 years with acute or convalescent COVID-19. CDR3 in amino acids: CAIRVAGTSGANVLTF. Here the CDR3 DNA reads TGTGCCATCAGGGTAGCGGGGACCTCTGGGGCCAACGTCCTGACTTTC.